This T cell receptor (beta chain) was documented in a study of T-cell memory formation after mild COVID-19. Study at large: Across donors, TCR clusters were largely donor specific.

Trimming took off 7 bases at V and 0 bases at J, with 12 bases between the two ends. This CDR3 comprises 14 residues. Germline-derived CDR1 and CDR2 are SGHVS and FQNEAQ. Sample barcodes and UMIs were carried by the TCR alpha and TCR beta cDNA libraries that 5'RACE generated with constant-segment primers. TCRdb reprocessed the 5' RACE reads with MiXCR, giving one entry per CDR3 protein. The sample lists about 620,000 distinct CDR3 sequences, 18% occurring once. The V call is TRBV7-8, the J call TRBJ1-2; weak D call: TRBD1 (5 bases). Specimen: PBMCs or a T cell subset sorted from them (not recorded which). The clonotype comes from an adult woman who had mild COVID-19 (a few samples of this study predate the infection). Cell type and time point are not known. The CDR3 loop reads CASISGTANYGYTF. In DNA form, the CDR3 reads TGTGCCAGCATCTCCGGGACGGCTAACTATGGCTACACCTTC.